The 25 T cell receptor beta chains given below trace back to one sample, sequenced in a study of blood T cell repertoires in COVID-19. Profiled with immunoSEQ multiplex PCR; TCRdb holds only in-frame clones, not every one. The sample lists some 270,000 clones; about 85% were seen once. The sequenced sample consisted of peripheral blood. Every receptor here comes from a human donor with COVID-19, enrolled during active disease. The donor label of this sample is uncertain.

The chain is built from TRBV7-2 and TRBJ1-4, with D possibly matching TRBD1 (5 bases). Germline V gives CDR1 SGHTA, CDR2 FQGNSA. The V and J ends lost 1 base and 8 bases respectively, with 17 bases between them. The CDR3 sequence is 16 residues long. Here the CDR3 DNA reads TGTGCCAGCAGCTTAGGAGGGGCGGGATTTGGCGAAAAACTGTTTTTT. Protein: CASSLGGAGFGEKLFF.

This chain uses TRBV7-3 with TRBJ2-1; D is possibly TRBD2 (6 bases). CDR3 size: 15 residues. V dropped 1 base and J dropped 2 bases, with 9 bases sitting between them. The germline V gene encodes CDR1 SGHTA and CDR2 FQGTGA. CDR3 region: CASSLIAGTYNEQFF. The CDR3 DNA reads TGTGCCAGCAGCTTAATTGCGGGAACCTACAATGAGCAGTTCTTC.

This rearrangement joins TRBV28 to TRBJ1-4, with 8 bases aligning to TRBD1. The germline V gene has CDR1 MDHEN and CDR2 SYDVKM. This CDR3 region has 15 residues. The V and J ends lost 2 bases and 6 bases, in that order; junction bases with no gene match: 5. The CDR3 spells CASSLRGQGYEKLFF. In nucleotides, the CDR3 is TGTGCCAGCAGTTTAAGAGGACAGGGATATGAAAAACTGTTTTTT.

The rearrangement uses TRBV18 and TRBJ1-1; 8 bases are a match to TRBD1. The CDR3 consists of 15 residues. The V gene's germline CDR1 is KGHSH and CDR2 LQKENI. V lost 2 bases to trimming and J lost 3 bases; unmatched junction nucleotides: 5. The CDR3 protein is CASSPSGGMDTEAFF. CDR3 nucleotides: TGTGCCAGCTCACCATCAGGGGGCATGGACACTGAAGCTTTCTTT.

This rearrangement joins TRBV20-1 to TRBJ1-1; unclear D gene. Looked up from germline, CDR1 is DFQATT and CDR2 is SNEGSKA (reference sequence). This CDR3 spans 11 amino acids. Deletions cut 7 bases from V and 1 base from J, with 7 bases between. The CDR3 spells CSGARNTEAFF. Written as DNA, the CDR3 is TGCAGTGGGGCAAGGAACACTGAAGCTTTCTTT.

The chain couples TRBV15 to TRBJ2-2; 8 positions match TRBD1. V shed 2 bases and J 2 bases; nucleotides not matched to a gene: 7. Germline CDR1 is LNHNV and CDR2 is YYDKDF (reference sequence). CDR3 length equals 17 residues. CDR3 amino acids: CATSRNPGGVNTGELFF. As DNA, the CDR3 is TGTGCCACCAGCAGAAATCCAGGGGGCGTAAACACCGGGGAGCTGTTTTTT.

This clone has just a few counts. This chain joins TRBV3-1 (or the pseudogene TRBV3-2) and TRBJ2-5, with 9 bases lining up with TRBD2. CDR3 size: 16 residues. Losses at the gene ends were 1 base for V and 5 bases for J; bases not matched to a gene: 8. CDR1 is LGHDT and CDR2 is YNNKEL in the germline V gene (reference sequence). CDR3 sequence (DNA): TGTGCCAGCAGCCAAGCGGGCCCTAGCGGGATTGAGACCCAGTACTTC. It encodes CASSQAGPSGIETQYF.

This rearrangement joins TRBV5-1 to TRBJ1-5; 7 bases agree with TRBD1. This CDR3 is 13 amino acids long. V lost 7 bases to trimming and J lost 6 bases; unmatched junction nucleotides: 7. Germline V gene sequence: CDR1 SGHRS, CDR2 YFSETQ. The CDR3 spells CASRTGSGQPQHF. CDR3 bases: TGCGCCAGCCGGACAGGTTCGGGTCAGCCCCAGCATTTT.

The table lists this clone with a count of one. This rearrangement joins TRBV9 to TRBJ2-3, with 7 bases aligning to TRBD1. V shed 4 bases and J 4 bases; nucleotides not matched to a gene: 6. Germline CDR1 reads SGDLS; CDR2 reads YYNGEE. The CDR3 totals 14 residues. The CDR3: CASSPTQGADTQYF. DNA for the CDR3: TGTGCCAGCAGCCCTACCCAGGGGGCAGATACGCAGTATTTT.

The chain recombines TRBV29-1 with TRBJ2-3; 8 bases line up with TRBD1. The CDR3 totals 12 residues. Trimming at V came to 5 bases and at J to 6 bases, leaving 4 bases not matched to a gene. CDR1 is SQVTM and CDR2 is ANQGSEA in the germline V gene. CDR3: CSVYTGGDTQYF. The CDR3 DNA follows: TGCAGCGTTTACACAGGGGGGGATACGCAGTATTTT.

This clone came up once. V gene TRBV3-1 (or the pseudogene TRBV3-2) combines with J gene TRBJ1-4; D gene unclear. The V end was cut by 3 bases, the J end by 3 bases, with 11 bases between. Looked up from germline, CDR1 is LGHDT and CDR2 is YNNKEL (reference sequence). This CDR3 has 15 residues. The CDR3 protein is CASSQVTGANEKLFF. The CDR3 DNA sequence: TGTGCCAGCAGCCAGGTCACCGGGGCTAATGAAAAACTGTTTTTT.

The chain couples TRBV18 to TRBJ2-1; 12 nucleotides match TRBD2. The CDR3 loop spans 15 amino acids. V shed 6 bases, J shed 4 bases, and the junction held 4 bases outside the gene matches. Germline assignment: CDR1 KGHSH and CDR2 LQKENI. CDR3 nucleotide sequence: TGTGCCAGCTCCCTAGCGGGAGGGCCGTACAATGAGCAGTTCTTC. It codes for CASSLAGGPYNEQFF.

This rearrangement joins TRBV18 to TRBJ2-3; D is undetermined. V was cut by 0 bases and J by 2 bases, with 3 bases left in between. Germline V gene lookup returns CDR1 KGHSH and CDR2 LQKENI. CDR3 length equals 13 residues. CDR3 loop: CASSPPYTDTQYF. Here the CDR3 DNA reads TGTGCCAGCTCACCACCTTACACAGATACGCAGTATTTT. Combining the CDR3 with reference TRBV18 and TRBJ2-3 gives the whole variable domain NAGVMQNPRHLVRRRGQEARLRCSPMKGHSHVYWYRQLPEEGLKFMVYLQKENIIDESGMPKERFSAEFPKEGPSILRIQQVVRGDSAAYFCASSPPYTDTQYFGPGTRLTVL.

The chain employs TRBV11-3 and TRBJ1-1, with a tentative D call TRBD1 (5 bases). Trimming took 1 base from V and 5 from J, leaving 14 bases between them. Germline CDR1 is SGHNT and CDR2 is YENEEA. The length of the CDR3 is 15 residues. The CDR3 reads CASSLGYGGGTEAFF. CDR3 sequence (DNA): TGTGCCAGCAGCTTAGGATACGGGGGAGGGACTGAAGCTTTCTTT.

CDR3 coding DNA: TGTGCCAGCAGTTTAGTGGAGGGGAACTATGGCTACACCTTC. Its translation: CASSLVEGNYGYTF. This chain joins TRBV28 and TRBJ1-2, with D perhaps TRBD1 (5 bases). Germline V gene lookup returns CDR1 MDHEN and CDR2 SYDVKM. Trimming shortened V by 2 bases and J by 2 bases, and 9 bases separated the two germline ends. This CDR3 region has 14 residues.

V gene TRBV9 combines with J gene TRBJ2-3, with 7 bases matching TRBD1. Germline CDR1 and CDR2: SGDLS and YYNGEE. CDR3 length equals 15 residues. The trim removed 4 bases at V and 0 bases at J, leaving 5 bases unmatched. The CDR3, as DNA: TGTGCCAGCAGCTCACGACAGGGTAGCACAGATACGCAGTATTTT. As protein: CASSSRQGSTDTQYF.

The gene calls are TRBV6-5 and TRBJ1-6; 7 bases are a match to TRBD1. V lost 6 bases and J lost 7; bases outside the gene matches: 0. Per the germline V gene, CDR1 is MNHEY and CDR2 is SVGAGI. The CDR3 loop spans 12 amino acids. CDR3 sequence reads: CASRQGNSPLHF. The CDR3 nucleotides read TGTGCCAGCAGACAGGGGAATTCACCCCTCCACTTT.

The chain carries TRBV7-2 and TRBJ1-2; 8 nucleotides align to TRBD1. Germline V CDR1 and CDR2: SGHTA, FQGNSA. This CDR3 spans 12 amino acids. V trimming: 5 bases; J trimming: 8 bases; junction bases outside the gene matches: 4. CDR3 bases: TGTGCCAGCAGCCCCGGACAGGGCGGCTACACCTTC. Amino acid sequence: CASSPGQGGYTF.

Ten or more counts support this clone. The CDR3 DNA follows: TGCGCCAGCAGCTTCGCCTCCACGGGGGAGGCCGGAAACACCATATATTTT. Translation: CASSFASTGEAGNTIYF. The V gene is TRBV5-1, the J gene TRBJ1-3; TRBD1 is a possible D gene (5 bases). V shed 2 bases and J shed 4 bases, with 19 bases lying between them. This CDR3 is built from 17 residues. CDR1 is SGHRS, CDR2 YFSETQ, per germline.

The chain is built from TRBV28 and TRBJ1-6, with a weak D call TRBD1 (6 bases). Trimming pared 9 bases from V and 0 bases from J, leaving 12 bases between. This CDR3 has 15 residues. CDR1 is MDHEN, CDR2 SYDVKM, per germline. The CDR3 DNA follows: TGTGCCAGTGGACAGCCGAGCTCCTATAATTCACCCCTCCACTTT. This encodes CASGQPSSYNSPLHF.

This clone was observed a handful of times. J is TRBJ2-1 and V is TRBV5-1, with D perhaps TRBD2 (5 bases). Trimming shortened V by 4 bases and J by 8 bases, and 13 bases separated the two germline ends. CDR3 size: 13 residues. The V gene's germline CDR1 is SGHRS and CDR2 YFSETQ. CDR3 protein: CASSPPGSDEQFF. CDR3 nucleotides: TGCGCCAGCAGCCCGCCTGGGAGCGATGAGCAGTTCTTC.

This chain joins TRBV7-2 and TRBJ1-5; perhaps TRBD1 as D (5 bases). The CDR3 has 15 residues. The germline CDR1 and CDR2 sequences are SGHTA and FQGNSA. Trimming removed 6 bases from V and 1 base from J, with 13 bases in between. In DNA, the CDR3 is TGTGCCAGCAGGGCGGGGGTAGGGAGCAATCAGCCCCAGCATTTT. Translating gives CASRAGVGSNQPQHF.

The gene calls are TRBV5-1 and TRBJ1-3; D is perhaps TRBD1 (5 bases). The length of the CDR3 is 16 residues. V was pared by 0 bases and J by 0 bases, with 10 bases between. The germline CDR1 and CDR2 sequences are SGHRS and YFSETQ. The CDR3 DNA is TGCGCCAGCAGCTTGGGAGACAGCCGCTCTGGAAACACCATATATTTT. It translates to CASSLGDSRSGNTIYF. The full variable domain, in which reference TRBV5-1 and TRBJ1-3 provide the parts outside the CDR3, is KAGVTQTPRYLIKTRGQQVTLSCSPISGHRSVSWYQQTPGQGLQFLFEYFSETQRNKGNFPGRFSGRQFSNSRSEMNVSTLELGDSALYLCASSLGDSRSGNTIYFGEGSWLTVV.

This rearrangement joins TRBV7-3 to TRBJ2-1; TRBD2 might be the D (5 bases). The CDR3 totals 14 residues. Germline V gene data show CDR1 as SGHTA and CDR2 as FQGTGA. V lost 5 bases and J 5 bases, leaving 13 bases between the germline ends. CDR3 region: CASSDGIQDNEQFF. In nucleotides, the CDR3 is TGTGCCAGCAGCGACGGGATTCAGGACAATGAGCAGTTCTTC.

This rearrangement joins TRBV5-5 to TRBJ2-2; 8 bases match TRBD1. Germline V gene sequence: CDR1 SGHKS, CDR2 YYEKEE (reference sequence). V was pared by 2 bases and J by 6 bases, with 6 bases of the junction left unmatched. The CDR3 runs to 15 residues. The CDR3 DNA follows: TGTGCCAGCAGCTTTTTTGGACAGGGCTCCGGGGAGCTGTTTTTT. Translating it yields CASSFFGQGSGELFF.